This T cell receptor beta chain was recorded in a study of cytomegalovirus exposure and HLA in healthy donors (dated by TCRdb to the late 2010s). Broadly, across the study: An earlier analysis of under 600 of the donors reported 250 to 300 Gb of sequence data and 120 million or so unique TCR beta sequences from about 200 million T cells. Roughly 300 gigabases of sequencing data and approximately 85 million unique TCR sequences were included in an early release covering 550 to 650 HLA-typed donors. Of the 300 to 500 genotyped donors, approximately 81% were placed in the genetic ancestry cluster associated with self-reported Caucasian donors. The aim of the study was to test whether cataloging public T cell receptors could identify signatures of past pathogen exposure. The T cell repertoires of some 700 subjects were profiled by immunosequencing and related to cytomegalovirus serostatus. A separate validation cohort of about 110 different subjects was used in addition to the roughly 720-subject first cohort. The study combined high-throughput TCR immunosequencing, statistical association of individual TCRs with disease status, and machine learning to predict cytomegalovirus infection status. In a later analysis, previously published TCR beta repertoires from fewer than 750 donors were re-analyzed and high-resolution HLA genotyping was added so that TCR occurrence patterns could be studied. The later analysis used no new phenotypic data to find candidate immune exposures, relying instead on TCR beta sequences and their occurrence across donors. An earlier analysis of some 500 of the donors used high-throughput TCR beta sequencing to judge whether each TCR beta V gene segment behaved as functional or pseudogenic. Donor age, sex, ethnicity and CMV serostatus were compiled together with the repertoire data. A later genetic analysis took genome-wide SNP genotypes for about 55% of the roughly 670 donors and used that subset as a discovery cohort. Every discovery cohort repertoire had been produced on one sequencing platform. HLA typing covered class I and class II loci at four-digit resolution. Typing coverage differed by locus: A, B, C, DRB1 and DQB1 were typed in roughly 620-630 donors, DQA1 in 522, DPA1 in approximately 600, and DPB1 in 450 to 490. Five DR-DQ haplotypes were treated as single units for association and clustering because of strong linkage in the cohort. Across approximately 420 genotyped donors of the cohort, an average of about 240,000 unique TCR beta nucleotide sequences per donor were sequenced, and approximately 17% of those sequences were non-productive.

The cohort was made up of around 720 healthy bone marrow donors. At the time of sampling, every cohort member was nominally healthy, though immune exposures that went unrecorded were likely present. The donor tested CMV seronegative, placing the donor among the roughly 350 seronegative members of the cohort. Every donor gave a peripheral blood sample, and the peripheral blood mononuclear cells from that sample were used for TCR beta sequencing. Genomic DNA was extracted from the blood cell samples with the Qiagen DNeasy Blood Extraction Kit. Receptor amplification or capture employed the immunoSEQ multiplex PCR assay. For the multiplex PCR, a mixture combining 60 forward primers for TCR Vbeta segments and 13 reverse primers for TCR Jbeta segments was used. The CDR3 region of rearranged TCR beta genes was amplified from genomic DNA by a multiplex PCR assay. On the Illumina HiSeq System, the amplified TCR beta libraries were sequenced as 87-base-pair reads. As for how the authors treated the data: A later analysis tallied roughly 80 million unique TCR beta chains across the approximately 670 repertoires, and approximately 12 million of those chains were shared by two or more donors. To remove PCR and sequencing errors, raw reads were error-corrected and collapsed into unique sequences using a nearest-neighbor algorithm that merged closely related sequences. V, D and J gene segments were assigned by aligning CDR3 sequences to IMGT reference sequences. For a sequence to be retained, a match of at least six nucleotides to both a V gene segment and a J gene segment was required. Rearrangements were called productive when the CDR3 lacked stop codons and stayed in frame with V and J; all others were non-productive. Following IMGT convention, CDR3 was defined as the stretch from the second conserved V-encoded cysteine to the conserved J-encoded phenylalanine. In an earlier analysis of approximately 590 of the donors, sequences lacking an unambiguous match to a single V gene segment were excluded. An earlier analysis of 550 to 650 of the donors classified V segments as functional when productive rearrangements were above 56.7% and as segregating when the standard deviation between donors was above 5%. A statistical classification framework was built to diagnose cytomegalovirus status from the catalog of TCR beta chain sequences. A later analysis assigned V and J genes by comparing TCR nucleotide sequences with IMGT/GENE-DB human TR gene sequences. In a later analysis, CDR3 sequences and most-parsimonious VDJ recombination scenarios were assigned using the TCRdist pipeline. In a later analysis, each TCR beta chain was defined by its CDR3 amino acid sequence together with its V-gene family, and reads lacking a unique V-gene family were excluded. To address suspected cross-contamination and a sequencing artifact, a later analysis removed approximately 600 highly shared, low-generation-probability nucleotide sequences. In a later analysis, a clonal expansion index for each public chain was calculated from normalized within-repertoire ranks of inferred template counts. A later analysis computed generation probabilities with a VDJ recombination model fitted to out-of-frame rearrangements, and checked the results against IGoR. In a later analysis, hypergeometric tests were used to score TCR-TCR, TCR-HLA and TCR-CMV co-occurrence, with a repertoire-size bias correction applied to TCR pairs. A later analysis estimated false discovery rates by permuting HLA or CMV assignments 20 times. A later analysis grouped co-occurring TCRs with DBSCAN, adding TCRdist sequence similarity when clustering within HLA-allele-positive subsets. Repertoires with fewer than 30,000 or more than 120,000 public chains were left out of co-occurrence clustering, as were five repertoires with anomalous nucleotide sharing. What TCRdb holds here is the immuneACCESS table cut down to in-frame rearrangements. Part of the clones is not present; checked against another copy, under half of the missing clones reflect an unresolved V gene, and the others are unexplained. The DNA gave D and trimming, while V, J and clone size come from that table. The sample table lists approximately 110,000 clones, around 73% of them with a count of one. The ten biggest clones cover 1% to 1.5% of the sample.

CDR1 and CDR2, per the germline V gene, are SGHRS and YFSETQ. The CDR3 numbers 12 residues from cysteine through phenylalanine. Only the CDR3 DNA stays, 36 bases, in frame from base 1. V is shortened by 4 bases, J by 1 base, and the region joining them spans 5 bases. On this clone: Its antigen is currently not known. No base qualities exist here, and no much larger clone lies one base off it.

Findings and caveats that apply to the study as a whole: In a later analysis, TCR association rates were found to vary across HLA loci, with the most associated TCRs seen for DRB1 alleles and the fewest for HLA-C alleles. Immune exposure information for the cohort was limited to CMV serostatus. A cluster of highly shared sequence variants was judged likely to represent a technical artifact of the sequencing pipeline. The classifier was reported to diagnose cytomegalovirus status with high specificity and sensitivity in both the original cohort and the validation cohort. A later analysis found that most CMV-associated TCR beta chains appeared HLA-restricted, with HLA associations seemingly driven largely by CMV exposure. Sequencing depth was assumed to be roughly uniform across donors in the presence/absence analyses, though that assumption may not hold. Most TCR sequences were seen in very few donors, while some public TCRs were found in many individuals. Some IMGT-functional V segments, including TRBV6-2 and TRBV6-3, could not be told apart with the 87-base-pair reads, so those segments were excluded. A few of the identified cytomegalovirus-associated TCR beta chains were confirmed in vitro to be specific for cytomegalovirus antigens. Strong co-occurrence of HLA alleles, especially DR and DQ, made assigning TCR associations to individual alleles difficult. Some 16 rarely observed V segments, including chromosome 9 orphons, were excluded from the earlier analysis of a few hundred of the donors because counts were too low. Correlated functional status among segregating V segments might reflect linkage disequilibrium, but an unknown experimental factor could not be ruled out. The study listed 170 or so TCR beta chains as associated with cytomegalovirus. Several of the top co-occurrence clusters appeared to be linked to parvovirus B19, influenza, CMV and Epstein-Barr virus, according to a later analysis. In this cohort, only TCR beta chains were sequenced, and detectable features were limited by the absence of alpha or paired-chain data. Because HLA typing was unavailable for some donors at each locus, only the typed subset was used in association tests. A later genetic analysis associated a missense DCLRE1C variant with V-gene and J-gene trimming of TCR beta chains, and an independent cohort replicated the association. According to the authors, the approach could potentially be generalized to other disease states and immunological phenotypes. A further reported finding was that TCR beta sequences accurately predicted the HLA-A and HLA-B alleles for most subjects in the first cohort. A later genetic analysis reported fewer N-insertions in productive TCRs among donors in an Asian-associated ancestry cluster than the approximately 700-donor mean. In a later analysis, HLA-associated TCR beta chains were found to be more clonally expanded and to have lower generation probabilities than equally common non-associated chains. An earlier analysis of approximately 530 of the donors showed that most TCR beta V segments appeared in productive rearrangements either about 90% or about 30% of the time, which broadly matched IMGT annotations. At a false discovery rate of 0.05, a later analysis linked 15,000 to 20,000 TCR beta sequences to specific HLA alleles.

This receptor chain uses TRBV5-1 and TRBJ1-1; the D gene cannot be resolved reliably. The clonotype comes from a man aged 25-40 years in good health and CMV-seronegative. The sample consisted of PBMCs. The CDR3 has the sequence CASSEQNTEAFF. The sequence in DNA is TGCGCCAGCAGCGAACAGAACACTGAAGCTTTCTTT.